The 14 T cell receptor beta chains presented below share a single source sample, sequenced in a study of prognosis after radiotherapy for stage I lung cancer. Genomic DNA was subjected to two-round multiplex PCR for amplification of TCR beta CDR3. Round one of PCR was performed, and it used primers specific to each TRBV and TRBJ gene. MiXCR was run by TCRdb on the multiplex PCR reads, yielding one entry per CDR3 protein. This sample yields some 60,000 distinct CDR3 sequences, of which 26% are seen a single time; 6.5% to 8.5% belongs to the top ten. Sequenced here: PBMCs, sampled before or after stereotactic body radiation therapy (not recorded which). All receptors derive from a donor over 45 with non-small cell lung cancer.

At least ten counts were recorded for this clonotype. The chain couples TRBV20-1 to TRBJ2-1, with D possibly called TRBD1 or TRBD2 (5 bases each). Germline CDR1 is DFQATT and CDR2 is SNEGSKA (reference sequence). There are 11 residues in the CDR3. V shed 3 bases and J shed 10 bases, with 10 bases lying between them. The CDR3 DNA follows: TGCAGTGCTAGGTACGGGGACGAGCAGTTCTTC. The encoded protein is CSARYGDEQFF.

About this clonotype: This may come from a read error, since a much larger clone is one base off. The CDR3 sequence: CASSLSGYLIEKLFF. As DNA, the CDR3 is TGTGCCAGCAGCTTATCAGGCTACCTAATTGAAAAACTGTTTTTT. This sequence joins TRBV7-6 and TRBJ1-4, with D unclear. Germline V gene lookup returns CDR1 SGHVS and CDR2 FNYEAQ. The germline V and J ends were trimmed by 2 bases and 7 bases, with 14 bases remaining between them. This CDR3 contains 15 residues.

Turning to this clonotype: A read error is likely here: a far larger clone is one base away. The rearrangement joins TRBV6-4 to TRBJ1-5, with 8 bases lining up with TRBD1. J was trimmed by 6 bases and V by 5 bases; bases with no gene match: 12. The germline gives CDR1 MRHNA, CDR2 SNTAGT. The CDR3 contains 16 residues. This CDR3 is CASSSRTGWESQPQHF. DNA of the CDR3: TGTGCCAGCAGTTCAAGGACAGGGTGGGAGAGTCAGCCCCAGCATTTT.

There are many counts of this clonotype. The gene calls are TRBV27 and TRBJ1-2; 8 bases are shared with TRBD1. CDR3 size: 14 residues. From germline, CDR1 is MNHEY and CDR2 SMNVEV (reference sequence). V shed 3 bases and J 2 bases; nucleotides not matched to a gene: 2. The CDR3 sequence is CASSFDRGNYGYTF. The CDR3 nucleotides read TGTGCCAGCAGTTTTGACAGGGGAAACTATGGCTACACCTTC.

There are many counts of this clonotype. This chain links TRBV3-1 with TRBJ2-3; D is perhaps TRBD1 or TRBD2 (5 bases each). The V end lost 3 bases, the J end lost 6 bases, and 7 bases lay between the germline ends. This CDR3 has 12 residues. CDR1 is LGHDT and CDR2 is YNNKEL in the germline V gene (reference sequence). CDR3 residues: CASSHGDDTQYF. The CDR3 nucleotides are TGTGCCAGCAGCCACGGGGACGATACGCAGTATTTT.

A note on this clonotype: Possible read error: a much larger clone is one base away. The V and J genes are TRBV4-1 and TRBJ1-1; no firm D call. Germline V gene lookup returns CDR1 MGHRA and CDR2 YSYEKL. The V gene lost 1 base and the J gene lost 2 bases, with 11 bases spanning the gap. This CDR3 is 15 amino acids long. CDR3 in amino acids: CASSQAVTGNTEAFF. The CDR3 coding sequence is TGCGCCAGCAGCCAAGCCGTAACGGGAAACACTGAAGCTTTCTTT.

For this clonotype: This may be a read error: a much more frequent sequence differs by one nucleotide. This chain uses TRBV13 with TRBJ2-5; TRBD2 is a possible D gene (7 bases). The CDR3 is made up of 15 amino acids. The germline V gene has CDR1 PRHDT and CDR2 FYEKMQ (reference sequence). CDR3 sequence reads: CSSSLRGGRQETQYF. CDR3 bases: TGTTCCAGCAGCTTACGCGGGGGCCGTCAAGAGACCCAGTACTTC.

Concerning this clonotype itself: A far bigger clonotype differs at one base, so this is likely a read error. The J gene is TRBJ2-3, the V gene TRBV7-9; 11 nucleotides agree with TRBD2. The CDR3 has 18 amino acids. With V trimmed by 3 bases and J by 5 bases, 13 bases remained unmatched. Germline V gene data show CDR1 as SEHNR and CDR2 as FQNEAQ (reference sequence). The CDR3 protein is CASSLAFASGGTRDTQYF. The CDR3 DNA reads TGTGCCAGCAGCTTGGCCTTCGCTAGCGGGGGGACCAGAGATACGCAGTATTTT. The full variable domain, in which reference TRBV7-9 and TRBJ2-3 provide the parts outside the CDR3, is DTGVSQNPRHKITKRGQNVTFRCDPISEHNRLYWYRQTLGQGPEFLTYFQNEAQLEKSRLLSDRFSAERPKGSFSTLEIQRTEQGDSAMYLCASSLAFASGGTRDTQYFGPGTRLTVL.

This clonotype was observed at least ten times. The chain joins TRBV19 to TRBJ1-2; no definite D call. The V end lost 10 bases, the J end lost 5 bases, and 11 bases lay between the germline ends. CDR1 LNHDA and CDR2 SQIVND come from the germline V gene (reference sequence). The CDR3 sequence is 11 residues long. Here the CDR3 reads CAMERRYGYTF. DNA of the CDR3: TGTGCCATGGAGAGACGTTATGGCTACACCTTC.

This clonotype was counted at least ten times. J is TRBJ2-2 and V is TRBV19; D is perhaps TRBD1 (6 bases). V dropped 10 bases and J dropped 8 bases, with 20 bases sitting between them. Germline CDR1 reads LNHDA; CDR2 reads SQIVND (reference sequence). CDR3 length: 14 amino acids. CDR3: CATRPQQGAGELFF. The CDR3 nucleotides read TGTGCCACCCGGCCCCAACAGGGAGCGGGGGAGCTGTTTTTT. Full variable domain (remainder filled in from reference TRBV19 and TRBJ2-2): DGGITQSPKYLFRKEGQNVTLSCEQNLNHDAMYWYRQDPGQGLRLIYYSQIVNDFQKGDIAEGYSVSREKKESFPLTVTSAQKNPTAFYLCATRPQQGAGELFFGEGSRLTVL.

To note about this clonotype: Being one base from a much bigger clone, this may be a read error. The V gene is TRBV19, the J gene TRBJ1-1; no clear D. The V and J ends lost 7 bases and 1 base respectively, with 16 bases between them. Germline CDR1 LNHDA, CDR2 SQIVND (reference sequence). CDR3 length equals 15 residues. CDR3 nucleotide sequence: TGTGCCAGTACCCTCTGGTGGCAGACGAACACTGAAGCTTTCTTT. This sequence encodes CASTLWWQTNTEAFF. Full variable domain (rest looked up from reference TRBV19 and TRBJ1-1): DGGITQSPKYLFRKEGQNVTLSCEQNLNHDAMYWYRQDPGQGLRLIYYSQIVNDFQKGDIAEGYSVSREKKESFPLTVTSAQKNPTAFYLCASTLWWQTNTEAFFGQGTRLTVV.

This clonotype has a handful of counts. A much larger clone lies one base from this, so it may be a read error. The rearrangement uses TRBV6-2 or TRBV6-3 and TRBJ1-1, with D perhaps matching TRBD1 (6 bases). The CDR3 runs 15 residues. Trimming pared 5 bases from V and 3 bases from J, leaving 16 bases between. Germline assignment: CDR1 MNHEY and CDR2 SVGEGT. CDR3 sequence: CASSDGGGADTEAFF. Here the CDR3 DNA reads TGTGCCAGCAGTGATGGGGGGGGCGCTGACACTGAAGCTTTCTTT.

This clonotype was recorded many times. DNA of the CDR3: TGTGCCAGCAGTACTCTAGGACAGTTATATGGCTACACCTTC. Translated: CASSTLGQLYGYTF. The rearrangement links TRBV6-1 to TRBJ1-2; a possible D gene is TRBD1 (6 bases). This CDR3 is built from 14 residues. CDR1 MNHNS and CDR2 SASEGT come from the germline V gene. Trimming took off 5 bases at V and 5 bases at J, with 15 bases between the two ends.

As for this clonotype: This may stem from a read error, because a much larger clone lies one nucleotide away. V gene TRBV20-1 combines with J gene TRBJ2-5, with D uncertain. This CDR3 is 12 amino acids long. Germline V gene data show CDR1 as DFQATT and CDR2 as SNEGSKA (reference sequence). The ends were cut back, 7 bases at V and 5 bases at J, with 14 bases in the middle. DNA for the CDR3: TGCAGTGAAGAGGCTAGGGTCGAGACCCAGTACTTC. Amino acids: CSEEARVETQYF.